This T cell receptor (beta chain) was sequenced for a study of yellow fever vaccine responses in identical twins. Findings and caveats of the study: Twins reportedly appeared to share part of their vaccine T cell response while keeping part individual.

Using its own MiXCR run on the RT-PCR reads, TCRdb lists one record per CDR3 protein. This sample has about 2,500 distinct CDR3 sequences, with 80% to 90% found just once. As for this clonotype: Its target is unknown.

The clonotype was recovered from a woman between 18 and 30 years old who received the yellow fever vaccine. Source: T cells from blood (PBMCs), unsorted or a sorted subset (not recorded which), taken before or after yellow fever vaccination (not recorded which).

CDR3 DNA sequence: TGTGCCAGCAGTTATACTAGCAACAATGAGCAGTTCTTC. Protein product: CASSYTSNNEQFF. The chain links TRBV6-2 or TRBV6-3 to TRBJ2-1, with D perhaps TRBD2 (6 bases). Germline-derived CDR1 and CDR2 are MNHEY and SVGEGT. This CDR3 has 13 amino acids. Trimming shortened V by 3 bases and J by 5 bases, and 8 bases separated the two germline ends.